The following is a T cell receptor beta chain sequence with its context. Antigen: not known. These data come from a study of cytomegalovirus exposure and HLA in healthy donors. Study-wide results and caveats: The authors considered a cluster of highly shared sequence variants likely to be a sequencing artifact. In a later analysis, donors in an Asian-associated ancestry cluster reportedly had fewer N-insertions in productive TCRs than the cohort mean.

A multiplex PCR was run with 60 Vbeta primers and 13 Jbeta primers. Measured with immunoSEQ multiplex PCR; TCRdb has only the in-frame clones, and not every one. The table has roughly 120,000 clones, roughly two thirds seen once. J was trimmed by 11 bases and V by 4 bases; bases with no gene match: 12. CDR3 size: 14 residues. Germline-derived CDR1 and CDR2 are MDHEN and SYDVKM. The J gene is TRBJ1-1, the V gene TRBV28, with 8 bases matching TRBD1. The sequenced sample was PBMCs. This TCR was sampled from a man aged 30-40 years in good health and CMV-seropositive. CDR3 DNA: TGTGCCAGCAGTTCGGGACAGGTGGGTTGGTGGGCTTTCTTT. Translating it yields CASSSGQVGWWAFF.